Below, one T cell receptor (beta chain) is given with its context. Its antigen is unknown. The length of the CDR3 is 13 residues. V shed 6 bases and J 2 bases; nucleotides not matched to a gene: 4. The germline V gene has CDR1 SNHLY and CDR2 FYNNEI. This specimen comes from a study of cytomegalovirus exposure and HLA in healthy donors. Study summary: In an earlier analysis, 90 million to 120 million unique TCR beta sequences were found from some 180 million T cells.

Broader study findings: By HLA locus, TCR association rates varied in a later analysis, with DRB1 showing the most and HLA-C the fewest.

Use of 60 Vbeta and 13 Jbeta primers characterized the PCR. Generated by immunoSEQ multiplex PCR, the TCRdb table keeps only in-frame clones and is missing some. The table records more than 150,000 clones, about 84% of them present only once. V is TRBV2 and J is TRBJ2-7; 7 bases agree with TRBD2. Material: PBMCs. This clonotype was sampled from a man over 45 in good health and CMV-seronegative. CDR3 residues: CASRTGTTYEQYF. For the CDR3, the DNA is TGTGCCAGCAGGACCGGGACTACCTACGAGCAGTACTTC.